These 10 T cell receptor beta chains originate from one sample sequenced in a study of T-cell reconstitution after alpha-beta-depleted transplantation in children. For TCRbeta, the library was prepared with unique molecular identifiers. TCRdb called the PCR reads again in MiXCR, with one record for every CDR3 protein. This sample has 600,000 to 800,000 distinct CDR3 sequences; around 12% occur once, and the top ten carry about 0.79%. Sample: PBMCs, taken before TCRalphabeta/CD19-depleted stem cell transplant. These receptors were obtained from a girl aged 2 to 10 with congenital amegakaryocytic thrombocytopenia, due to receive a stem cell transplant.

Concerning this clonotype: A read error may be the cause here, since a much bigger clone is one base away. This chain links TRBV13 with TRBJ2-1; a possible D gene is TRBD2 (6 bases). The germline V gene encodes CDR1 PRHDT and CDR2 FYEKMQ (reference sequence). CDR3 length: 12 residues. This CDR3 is CTSSDRRDEQFF. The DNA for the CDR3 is TGTACCAGCAGCGATCGGAGGGATGAGCAGTTCTTC.

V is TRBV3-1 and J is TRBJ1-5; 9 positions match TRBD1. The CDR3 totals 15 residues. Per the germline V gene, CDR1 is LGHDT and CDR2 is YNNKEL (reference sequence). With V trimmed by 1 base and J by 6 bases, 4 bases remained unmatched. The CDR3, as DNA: TGTGCCAGCAGCCAAGGTGTGACAGGGGGTCAGCCCCAGCATTTT. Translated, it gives CASSQGVTGGQPQHF.

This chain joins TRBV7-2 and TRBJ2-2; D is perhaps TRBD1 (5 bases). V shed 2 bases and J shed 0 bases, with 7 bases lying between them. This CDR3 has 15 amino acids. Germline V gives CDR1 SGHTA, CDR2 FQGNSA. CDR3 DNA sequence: TGTGCCAGCAGCTTAACCAGGGCGAACACCGGGGAGCTGTTTTTT. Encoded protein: CASSLTRANTGELFF.

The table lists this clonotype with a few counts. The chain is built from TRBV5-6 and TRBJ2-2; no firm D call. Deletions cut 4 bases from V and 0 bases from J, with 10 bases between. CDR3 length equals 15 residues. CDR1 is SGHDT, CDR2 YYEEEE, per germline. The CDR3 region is CASSLMGSNTGELFF. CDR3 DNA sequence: TGTGCCAGCAGCCTCATGGGATCGAACACCGGGGAGCTGTTTTTT.

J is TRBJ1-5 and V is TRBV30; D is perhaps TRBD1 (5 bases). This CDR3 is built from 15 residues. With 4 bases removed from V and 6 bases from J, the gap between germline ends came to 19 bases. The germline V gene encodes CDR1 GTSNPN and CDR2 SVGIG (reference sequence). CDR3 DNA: TGTGCCTGGACCGTATCTGGGGGTAGGGCTCAGCCCCAGCATTTT. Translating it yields CAWTVSGGRAQPQHF.

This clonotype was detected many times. CDR3 amino acids: CSVEDGLNTEAFF. In DNA form, the CDR3 reads TGCAGCGTTGAAGACGGTTTGAACACTGAAGCTTTCTTT. The V gene is TRBV29-1, the J gene TRBJ1-1; D unresolved. Germline V gene sequence: CDR1 SQVTM, CDR2 ANQGSEA. V lost 0 bases and J 0 bases, leaving 5 bases between the germline ends. CDR3 length: 13 amino acids. The whole variable domain, remainder taken from reference TRBV29-1 and TRBJ1-1, is SAVISQKPSRDICQRGTSLTIQCQVDSQVTMMFWYRQQPGQSLTLIATANQGSEATYESGFVIDKFPISRPNLTFSTLTVSNMSPEDSSIYLCSVEDGLNTEAFFGQGTRLTVV.

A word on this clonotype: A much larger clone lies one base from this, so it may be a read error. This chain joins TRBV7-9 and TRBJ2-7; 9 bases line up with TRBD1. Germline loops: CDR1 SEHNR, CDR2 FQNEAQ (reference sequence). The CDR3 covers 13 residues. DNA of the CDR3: TGTCCCAGCCGTACCCGGGACAGGGATAAGCAGTACTTC. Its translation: CPSRTRDRDKQYF.

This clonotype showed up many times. In DNA, the CDR3 is TGTGCCAGCACCGTTACTAGCGGGAGAGGAACAGATACGCAGTATTTT. Its protein is CASTVTSGRGTDTQYF. The chain couples TRBV5-6 to TRBJ2-3, with 11 nucleotides matching TRBD2. Looked up from germline, CDR1 is SGHDT and CDR2 is YYEEEE. There are 16 residues in the CDR3. The V and J ends lost 6 bases and 3 bases, in that order; junction bases with no gene match: 9.

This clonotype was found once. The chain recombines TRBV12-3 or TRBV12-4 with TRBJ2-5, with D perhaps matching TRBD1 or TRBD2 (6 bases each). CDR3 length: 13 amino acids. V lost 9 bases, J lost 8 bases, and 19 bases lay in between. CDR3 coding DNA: TGTGCCAGTACTTGGGGGGCCCGAGACACCCAGTACTTC. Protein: CASTWGARDTQYF.

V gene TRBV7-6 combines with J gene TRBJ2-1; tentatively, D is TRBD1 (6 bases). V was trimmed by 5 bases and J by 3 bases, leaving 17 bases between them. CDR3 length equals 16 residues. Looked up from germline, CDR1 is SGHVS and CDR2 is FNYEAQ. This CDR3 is CASSRDGGGLYNEQFF. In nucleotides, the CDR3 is TGTGCCAGCAGCCGAGATGGGGGCGGTCTCTACAATGAGCAGTTCTTC.